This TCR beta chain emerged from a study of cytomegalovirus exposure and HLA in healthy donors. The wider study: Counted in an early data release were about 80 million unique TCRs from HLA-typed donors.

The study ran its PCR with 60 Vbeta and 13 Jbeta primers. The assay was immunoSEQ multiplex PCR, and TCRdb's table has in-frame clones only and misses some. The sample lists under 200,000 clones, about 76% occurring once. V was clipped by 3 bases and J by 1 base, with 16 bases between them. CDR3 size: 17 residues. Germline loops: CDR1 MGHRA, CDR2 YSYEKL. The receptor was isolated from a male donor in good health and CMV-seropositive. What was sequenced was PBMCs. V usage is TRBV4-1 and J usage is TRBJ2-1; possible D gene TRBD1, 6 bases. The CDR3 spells CASSQGTLRVSYNEQFF. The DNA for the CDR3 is TGCGCCAGCAGCCAGGGGACATTACGGGTGTCCTACAATGAGCAGTTCTTC.